What follows are 5 T cell receptor beta chains derived from one specimen sequenced in a study of T cells after posttransplantation cyclophosphamide. Using immunoSEQ multiplex PCR, the repertoire was profiled, and TCRdb retains in-frame clones only, with some absent. The sample holds around 9,400 clones; about 90% are singletons and the top ten take 4.2%. Control samples came 1 year after myeloablative marrow transplants with methotrexate plus calcineurin inhibitor. The sequences come from PBMCs, collected approximately 430 days after allogeneic stem cell transplant with calcineurin inhibitor and methotrexate. These TCRs come from a male patient aged 50 or older who received an allogeneic stem cell transplant from an unrelated donor, was CMV-positive, and had chronic GVHD only. Some T cells may have originated in the graft donor.

V gene TRBV28 combines with J gene TRBJ2-7, with D unresolved. The V end was cut by 3 bases, the J end by 3 bases, with 12 bases between. Looked up from germline, CDR1 is MDHEN and CDR2 is SYDVKM. The CDR3 is made up of 14 amino acids. The CDR3: CASSLGRLNYEQYF. CDR3 bases: TGTGCCAGCAGTTTGGGCCGTCTTAACTACGAGCAGTACTTC.

The V gene is TRBV13, the J gene TRBJ2-1; D not resolved. Trimming stripped 4 bases from V and 0 bases from J, with 10 bases between. The CDR3 spans 15 residues. The V gene's germline CDR1 is PRHDT and CDR2 FYEKMQ (reference sequence). CDR3 bases: TGTGCCAGCAGCTCGGGTAGGAGCTCCTACAATGAGCAGTTCTTC. Protein: CASSSGRSSYNEQFF.

The chain combines TRBV25-1 with TRBJ1-1, with D perhaps matching TRBD1 (5 bases). The CDR3 is 15 amino acids. The V gene's germline CDR1 is MGHDK and CDR2 SYGVNS. V was cut by 5 bases and J by 4 bases, with 17 bases left in between. For the CDR3, the DNA is TGTGCCAGCAGTCCCCGGGCCGGGGGAGGCACTGAAGCTTTCTTT. It yields the protein CASSPRAGGGTEAFF.

This chain connects TRBV27 to TRBJ2-5; 7 bases match TRBD1. The J segment lost 2 bases and the V segment lost 6 bases, leaving 6 bases of the junction unmatched. The CDR3 extends over 14 amino acids. Germline values: CDR1 MNHEY, CDR2 SMNVEV (reference sequence). CDR3: CASRFTGAQETQYF. The CDR3 DNA reads TGTGCCAGCAGATTCACAGGGGCTCAAGAGACCCAGTACTTC.

This clone was counted a few times. This chain connects TRBV2 to TRBJ2-2; TRBD1 agrees at 8 bases. V shed 1 base, J shed 4 bases, and the junction held 2 bases outside the gene matches. Germline-derived CDR1 and CDR2 are SNHLY and FYNNEI. The CDR3 has 15 amino acids. The CDR3 bases are TGTGCCAGCAGTGAAGACACAGGGGGCACCGGGGAGCTGTTTTTT. Protein sequence: CASSEDTGGTGELFF. Looking up the rest from reference TRBV2 and TRBJ2-2 gives the full variable domain: EPEVTQTPSHQVTQMGQEVILRCVPISNHLYFYWYRQILGQKVEFLVSFYNNEISEKSEIFDDQFSVERPDGSNFTLKIRSTKLEDSAMYFCASSEDTGGTGELFFGEGSRLTVL.